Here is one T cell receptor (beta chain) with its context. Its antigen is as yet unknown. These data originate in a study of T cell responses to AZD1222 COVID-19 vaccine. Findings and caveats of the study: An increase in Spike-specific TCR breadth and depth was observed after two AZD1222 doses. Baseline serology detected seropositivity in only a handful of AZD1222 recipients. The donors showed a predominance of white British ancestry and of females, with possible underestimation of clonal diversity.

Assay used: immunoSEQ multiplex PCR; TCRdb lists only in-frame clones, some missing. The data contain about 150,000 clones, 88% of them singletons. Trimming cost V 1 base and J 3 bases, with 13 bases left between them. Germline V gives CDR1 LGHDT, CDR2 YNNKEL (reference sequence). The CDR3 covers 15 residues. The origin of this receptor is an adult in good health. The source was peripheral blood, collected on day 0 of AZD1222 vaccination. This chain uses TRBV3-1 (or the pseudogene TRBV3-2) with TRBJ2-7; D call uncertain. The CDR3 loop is CASSQAADGNYEQYF. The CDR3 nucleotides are TGTGCCAGCAGCCAAGCTGCTGACGGAAACTACGAGCAGTACTTC.